This paragraph reports one T cell receptor (beta chain). Its specific antigen is unknown. Base qualities are not recorded, but no much larger clone differs from it by a single base. TCRbeta CDR3 regions were amplified from genomic DNA by means of the immunoSEQ Assay, a bias-controlled multiplex PCR. As for how the authors treated the data: The number of nucleated cells in each sample was estimated by amplification of reference gene primers within the assay. To quantify the absolute abundance of each unique TCRbeta CDR3 rearrangement, sequence reads were collapsed and filtered. For each sample, productive Simpson clonality was calculated as the square root of Simpson's diversity index across productive rearrangements. Imported from immuneACCESS, the table was reduced by TCRdb to in-frame sequences with V and J called. These copies leave out some clones; in studies compared against another copy, an unresolved V gene accounts for under half, and the cause of the remainder is not known. V, J and clone size reflect that table, while D and trimming were determined from the DNA. A total of roughly 180,000 clones appear in this sample, more than 80% of them only once. The ten biggest clones cover approximately 8% of the sample.

These data originate in a study of blood T cell repertoires in COVID-19 (dated by TCRdb to the early 2020s). Regarding the research as a whole: Samples covering the acute and convalescent phases of COVID-19 were provided by collaborators in the United States, Italy and Spain. The material from the prospective study consisted of cDNA or gDNA derived from T cells, B-cell-depleted T cells, or PBMCs. The dataset comprised deeply sampled blood TCRbeta repertoires from subjects exposed to, actively infected with, or recovered from COVID-19. The repertoires were released in a freely available public database intended as a resource for research on the immune response to SARS-CoV-2. Samples came from the ongoing ImmuneRACE study (first 160 participants) plus 1,254 subjects from 6 global collaborators. A de-identified subject ID, COVID-19 status, age in years and sex were almost always included in the sample metadata. Where available, HLA class I and class II types were obtained from metadata supplied by the sample provider rather than from assay-based typing.

The collaborating institutions used their own protocols to collect whole blood in K2EDTA tubes. For TCRbeta analysis, collaborator samples were shipped as frozen whole blood, as isolated PBMCs, or as DNA extracted from either sample type. Results the study describes overall, beyond this receptor: The quantity of clinical and demographic metadata differed by source and by participant and was supplied without curation.

Material: peripheral blood. The TCR was taken from a woman between 55 and 75 years old with acute or convalescent COVID-19.

The CDR3 here reads CVFSRYETPGELFF. The DNA sequence reads TGCGTATTTAGCCGGTACGAGACTCCCGGGGAGCTGTTTTTT. In this chain, TRBV29-1 is recombined with TRBJ2-2; the D gene identity is not certain. From its cysteine to its phenylalanine, the CDR3 spans 14 amino acids. CDR3 DNA only is kept here, 42 bases in frame from base 1. CDR1 SQVTM and CDR2 ANQGSEA were looked up in the germline V gene.